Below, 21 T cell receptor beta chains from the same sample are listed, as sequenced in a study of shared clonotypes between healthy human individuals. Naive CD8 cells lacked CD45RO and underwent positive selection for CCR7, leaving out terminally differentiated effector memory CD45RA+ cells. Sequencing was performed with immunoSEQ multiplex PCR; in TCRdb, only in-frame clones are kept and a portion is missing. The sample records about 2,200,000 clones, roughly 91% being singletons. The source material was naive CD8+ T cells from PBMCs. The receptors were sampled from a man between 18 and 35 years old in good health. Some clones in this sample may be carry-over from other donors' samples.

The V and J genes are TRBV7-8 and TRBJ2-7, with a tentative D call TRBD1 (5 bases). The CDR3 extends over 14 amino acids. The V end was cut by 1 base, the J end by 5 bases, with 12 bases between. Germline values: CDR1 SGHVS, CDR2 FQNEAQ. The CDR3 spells CASSLGWGGNEQYF. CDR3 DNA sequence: TGTGCCAGCAGCTTAGGATGGGGCGGAAACGAGCAGTACTTC.

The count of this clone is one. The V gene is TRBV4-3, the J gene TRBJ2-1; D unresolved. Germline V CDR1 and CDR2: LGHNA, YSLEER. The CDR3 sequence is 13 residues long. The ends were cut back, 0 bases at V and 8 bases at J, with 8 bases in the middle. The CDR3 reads CASSQDLGYEQFF. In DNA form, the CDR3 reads TGCGCCAGCAGCCAAGATTTGGGCTATGAGCAGTTCTTC.

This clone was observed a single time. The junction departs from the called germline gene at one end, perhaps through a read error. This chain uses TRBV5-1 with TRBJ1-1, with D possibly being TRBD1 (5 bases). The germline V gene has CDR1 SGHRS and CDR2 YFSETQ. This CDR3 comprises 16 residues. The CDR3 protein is CASRLAGFSGDTEAFF. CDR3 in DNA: TGCGCCAGCAGGTTGGCCGGGTTTTCGGGGGACACTGAAGCTTTCTTT. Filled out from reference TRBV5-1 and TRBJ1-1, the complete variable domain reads KAGVTQTPRYLIKTRGQQVTLSCSPISGHRSVSWYQQTPGQGLQFLFEYFSETQRNKGNFPGRFSGRQFSNSRSEMNVSTLELGDSALYLCASRLAGFSGDTEAFFGQGTRLTVV.

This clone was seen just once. The CDR3: CASSIRTSEEETQYF. The CDR3 coding sequence is TGTGCCAGCAGCATCCGGACTAGCGAGGAAGAGACCCAGTACTTC. The chain links TRBV7-7 to TRBJ2-5, with 9 bases that match TRBD2. CDR3 size: 15 residues. Germline CDR1 is SSHAT and CDR2 is FNYEAQ (reference sequence). V was clipped by 5 bases and J by 3 bases; unmatched bases: 7.

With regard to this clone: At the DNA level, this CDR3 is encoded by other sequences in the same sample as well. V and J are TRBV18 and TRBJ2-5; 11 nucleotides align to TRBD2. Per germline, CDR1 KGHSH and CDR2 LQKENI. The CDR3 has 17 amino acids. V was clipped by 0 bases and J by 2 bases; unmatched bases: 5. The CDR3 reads CASSPPFLAGGQETQYF. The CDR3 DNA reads TGTGCCAGCTCACCACCGTTTCTAGCGGGAGGTCAAGAGACCCAGTACTTC.

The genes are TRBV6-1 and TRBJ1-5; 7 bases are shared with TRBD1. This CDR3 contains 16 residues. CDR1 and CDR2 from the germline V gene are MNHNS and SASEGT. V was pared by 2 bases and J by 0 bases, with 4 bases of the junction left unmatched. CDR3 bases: TGTGCCAGCAGTGAACGAACAGGGGATAGCAATCAGCCCCAGCATTTT. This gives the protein CASSERTGDSNQPQHF.

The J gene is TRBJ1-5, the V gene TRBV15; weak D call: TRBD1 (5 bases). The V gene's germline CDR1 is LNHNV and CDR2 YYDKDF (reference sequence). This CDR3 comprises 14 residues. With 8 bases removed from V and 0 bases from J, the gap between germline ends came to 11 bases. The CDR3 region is CATGDRRSNQPQHF. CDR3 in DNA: TGTGCCACCGGTGACAGACGTAGCAATCAGCCCCAGCATTTT.

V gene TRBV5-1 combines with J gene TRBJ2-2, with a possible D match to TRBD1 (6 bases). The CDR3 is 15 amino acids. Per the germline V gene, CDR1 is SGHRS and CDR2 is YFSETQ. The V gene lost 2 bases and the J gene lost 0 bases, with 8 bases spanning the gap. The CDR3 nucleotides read TGCGCCAGCAGCTTTGGGACAACGAACACCGGGGAGCTGTTTTTT. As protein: CASSFGTTNTGELFF.

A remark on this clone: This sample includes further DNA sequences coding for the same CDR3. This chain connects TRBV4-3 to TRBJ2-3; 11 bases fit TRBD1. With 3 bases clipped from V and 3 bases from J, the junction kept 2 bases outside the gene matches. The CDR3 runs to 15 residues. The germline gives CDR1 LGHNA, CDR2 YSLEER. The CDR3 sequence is CASSQDRGRTDTQYF. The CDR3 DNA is TGCGCCAGCAGCCAGGACAGGGGGCGGACAGATACGCAGTATTTT.

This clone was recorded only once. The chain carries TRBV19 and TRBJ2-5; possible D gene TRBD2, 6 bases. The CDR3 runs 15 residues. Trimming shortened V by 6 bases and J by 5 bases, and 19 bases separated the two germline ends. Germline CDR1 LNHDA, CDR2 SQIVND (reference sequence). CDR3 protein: CASSPPEGLGETQYF. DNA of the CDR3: TGTGCCAGTAGCCCCCCGGAGGGGCTGGGGGAGACCCAGTACTTC.

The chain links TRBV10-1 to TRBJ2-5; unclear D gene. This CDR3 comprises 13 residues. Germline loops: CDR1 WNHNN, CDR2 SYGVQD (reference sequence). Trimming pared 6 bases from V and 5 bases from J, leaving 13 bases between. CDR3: CASSPAMRETQYF. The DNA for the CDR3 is TGCGCCAGCAGCCCCGCCATGAGGGAGACCCAGTACTTC.

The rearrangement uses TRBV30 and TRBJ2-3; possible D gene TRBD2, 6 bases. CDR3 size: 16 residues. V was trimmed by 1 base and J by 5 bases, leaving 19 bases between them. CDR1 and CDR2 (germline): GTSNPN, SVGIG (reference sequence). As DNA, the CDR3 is TGTGCCTGGAGTGGGGTAGCCGGGAGAGGAGGAGATACGCAGTATTTT. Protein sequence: CAWSGVAGRGGDTQYF.

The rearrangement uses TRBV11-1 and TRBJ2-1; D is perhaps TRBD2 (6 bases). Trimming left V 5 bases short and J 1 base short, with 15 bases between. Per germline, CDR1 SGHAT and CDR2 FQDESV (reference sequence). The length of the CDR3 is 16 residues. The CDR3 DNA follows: TGTGCCAGCAGCCAGTCCGCGGGGTGGTCCTACAATGAGCAGTTCTTC. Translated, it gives CASSQSAGWSYNEQFF.

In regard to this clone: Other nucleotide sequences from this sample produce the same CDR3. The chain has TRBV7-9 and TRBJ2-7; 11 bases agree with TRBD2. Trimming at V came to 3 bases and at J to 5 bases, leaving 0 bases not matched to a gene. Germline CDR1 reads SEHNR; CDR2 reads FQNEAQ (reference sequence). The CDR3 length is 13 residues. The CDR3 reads CASSLGLADEQYF. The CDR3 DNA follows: TGTGCCAGCAGCTTGGGACTAGCGGACGAGCAGTACTTC.

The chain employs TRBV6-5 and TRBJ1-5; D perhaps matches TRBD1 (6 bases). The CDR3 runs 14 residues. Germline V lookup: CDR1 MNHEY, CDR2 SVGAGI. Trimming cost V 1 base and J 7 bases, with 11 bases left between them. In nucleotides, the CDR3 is TGTGCCAGCAGTTACTTGGGGGGCGGGCAGCCCCAGCATTTT. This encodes CASSYLGGGQPQHF.

The CDR3 loop reads CASSLPVGSDTGELFF. CDR3 coding DNA: TGTGCCAGCAGCTTACCGGTCGGGAGTGACACCGGGGAGCTGTTTTTT. This chain links TRBV7-9 with TRBJ2-2; D perhaps matches TRBD2 (6 bases). The CDR3 contains 16 residues. Germline V gene sequence: CDR1 SEHNR, CDR2 FQNEAQ (reference sequence). V lost 2 bases and J lost 3, with 13 bases in between.

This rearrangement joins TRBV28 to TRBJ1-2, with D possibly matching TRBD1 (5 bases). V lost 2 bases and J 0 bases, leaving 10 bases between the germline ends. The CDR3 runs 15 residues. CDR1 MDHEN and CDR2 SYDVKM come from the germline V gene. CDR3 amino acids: CASSLRGPTNYGYTF. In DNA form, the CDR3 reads TGTGCCAGCAGTTTAAGGGGACCGACTAACTATGGCTACACCTTC.

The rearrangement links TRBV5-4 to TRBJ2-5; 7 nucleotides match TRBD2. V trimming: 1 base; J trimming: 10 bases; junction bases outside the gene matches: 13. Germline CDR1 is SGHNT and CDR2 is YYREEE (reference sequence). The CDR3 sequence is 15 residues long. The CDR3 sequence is CASSLWEGPTWGQYF. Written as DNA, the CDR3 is TGTGCCAGCAGCTTGTGGGAGGGGCCTACTTGGGGCCAGTACTTC.

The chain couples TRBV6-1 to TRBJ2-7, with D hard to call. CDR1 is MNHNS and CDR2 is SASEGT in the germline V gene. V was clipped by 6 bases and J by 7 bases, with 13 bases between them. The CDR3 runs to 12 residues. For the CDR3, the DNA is TGTGCCAGCAGCGGATTTAAAGTGGAGCAGTACTTC. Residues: CASSGFKVEQYF.

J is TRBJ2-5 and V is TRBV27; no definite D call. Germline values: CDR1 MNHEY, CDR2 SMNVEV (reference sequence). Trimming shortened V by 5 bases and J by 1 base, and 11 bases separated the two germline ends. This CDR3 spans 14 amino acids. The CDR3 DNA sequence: TGTGCCAGCAGTCCCCGCCTCCCCCAAGAGACCCAGTACTTC. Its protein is CASSPRLPQETQYF.

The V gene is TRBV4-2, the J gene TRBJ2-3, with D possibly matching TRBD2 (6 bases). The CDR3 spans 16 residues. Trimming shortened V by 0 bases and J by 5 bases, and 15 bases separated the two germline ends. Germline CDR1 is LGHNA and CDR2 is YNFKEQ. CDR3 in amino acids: CASSQDATGAGDTQYF. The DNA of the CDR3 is TGTGCCAGCAGCCAAGATGCCACGGGAGCGGGAGATACGCAGTATTTT.